This T cell receptor (beta chain) was recovered during a study of blood T cell repertoires in COVID-19. Study details: Collection of acute and convalescent COVID-19 samples took place in the United States, Italy and Spain. PBMCs, B-cell-depleted T cells, or T cells were the source of the cDNA or gDNA that made up the material.

Per the germline V gene, CDR1 is MNHEY and CDR2 is SMNVEV (reference sequence). This CDR3 is built from 13 residues. Losses at the gene ends were 6 bases for V and 6 bases for J; bases not matched to a gene: 7. TCRdb's table, derived via immunoSEQ multiplex PCR, lists solely in-frame clones and lacks some. Of 150,000 to 200,000 clones detected, roughly 82% appear once; the ten largest clones hold approximately 7%. Enrolment of Seattle patients took place during active infection, and they were followed longitudinally. The chain uses TRBV27 and TRBJ2-7, with TRBD2 matching 8 bases. The receptor's source is a woman between 35 and 50 years old with COVID-19, enrolled during active disease. Source material: peripheral blood. The CDR3 loop is CASSPGLAVEQYF. The CDR3 region has the DNA TGTGCCAGCAGCCCCGGACTAGCCGTCGAGCAGTACTTC.